This T cell receptor beta chain was sequenced for a study of CD8+ T cells in alopecia areata. With 0 bases clipped from V and 6 bases from J, the junction kept 1 base outside the gene matches. Germline CDR1 reads KGHSH; CDR2 reads LQKENI. The CDR3 loop spans 16 amino acids. Following extraction, RNA underwent reverse transcription to cDNA, which served as the sequencing template. The data were produced by immunoSEQ multiplex PCR, yet TCRdb's version contains in-frame clones alone and is incomplete. The data show 150,000 to 200,000 clones, approximately 62% seen once. Specified treatment: oral pan-JAK inhibitor, 5-10 mg twice daily. Sorted populations comprised CD4+ and CD8+ T cells obtained from PBMCs.

This receptor was taken from a human donor with alopecia areata. The chain is built from TRBV18 and TRBJ2-1; 14 positions agree with TRBD2. The specimen was CD4+ T cells sorted from blood, collected at week 24, from a patient treated with tofacitinib. The CDR3 DNA sequence: TGTGCCAGCTCACCACCGACTAGCGGGGGGGCCAATGAGCAGTTCTTC. Amino acid sequence: CASSPPTSGGANEQFF.